A selection of T cell receptor beta chains follows, all from one sample in a study of siplizumab effects on memory and regulatory T cells. Using immunoSEQ multiplex PCR, the repertoire was profiled, and TCRdb retains in-frame clones only, with some absent. The table has some 97,000 clones, about 90% seen once. Specimen: CD4+ T cells sorted from blood. The receptors originated from a human donor in good health. Some clones in this sample may be carry-over from other donors' samples. CDR3s include the opening cysteine and the closing phenylalanine or tryptophan. Each record gives: clone size, D gene, V gene, J gene, CDR3 DNA, CDR3 protein. A D gene is named only where the DNA matches it firmly. Size is stated for part of the rows, as once, few or many counts, or as a class when the clone is expanded.

abundance: NA; d_gene: NA; v_gene: TRBV6-5; j_gene: TRBJ2-1; CDR3nt: TGTGCCAGCAGTTACGCAACCCTCCCCTCGTTTCATGAGCAGTTCTTC; CDR3aa: CASSYATLPSFHEQFF
abundance: NA; d_gene: NA; v_gene: TRBV13; j_gene: TRBJ2-2; CDR3nt: TGTGCCAGCAGCTTATGGAGCGGGACAAATACCGGGGAGCTGTTTTTT; CDR3aa: CASSLWSGTNTGELFF
abundance: NA; d_gene: NA; v_gene: TRBV7-2; j_gene: TRBJ1-3; CDR3nt: TGTGCCAGCAGCTCGGGACTCTCGGCAAACACCATATATTTT; CDR3aa: CASSSGLSANTIYF
abundance: NA; d_gene: TRBD1; v_gene: TRBV6-1; j_gene: TRBJ2-7; CDR3nt: TGTGCCAGCACTCGAACCGGGACAGCAGTGTACGAGCAGTACTTC; CDR3aa: CASTRTGTAVYEQYF
abundance: once; d_gene: TRBD1; v_gene: TRBV6-6; j_gene: TRBJ2-7; CDR3nt: TGTGCCAGCAGAAAGGGAGACAGGGGGGACTCCTACGAGCAGTACTTC; CDR3aa: CASRKGDRGDSYEQYF
abundance: NA; d_gene: NA; v_gene: TRBV10-3; j_gene: TRBJ1-1; CDR3nt: TGTGCCATCAGTGAGTCGACACCAGGGCGAGGAGGAGGCACTGAAGCTTTCTTT; CDR3aa: CAISESTPGRGGGTEAFF
abundance: NA; d_gene: NA; v_gene: TRBV7-6; j_gene: TRBJ1-4; CDR3nt: TGTGCCAGCAGCTTATTGGGGACTAATGAAAAACTGTTTTTT; CDR3aa: CASSLLGTNEKLFF
abundance: once; d_gene: NA; v_gene: TRBV9; j_gene: TRBJ2-5; CDR3nt: TGTGCCAGCAGCCCCCGGGGGCCCACGGGAGAGACCCAGTACTTC; CDR3aa: CASSPRGPTGETQYF
abundance: once; d_gene: TRBD2; v_gene: TRBV7-2; j_gene: TRBJ2-1; CDR3nt: TGTGCCAGCAGCCTGGGACTAGCGGGATTGTCCTCCTACAATGAGCAGTTCTTC; CDR3aa: CASSLGLAGLSSYNEQFF
abundance: NA; d_gene: NA; v_gene: TRBV29-1; j_gene: TRBJ2-3; CDR3nt: TGCAGCGTTGATAGTGCAGGGGTCACAGATACGCAGTATTTT; CDR3aa: CSVDSAGVTDTQYF
abundance: NA; d_gene: TRBD2; v_gene: TRBV5-4; j_gene: TRBJ2-1; CDR3nt: TGTGCCACCTCGTCTAGCGGAAGATCCTCCTACAATGAGCAGTTCTTC; CDR3aa: CATSSSGRSSYNEQFF
abundance: NA; d_gene: TRBD1; v_gene: TRBV7-9; j_gene: TRBJ1-2; CDR3nt: TGTGCCAGCAGTCGAGGCAGGGGGCGGCGCCGGGGGTATGGCTACACCTTC; CDR3aa: CASSRGRGRRRGYGYTF
abundance: NA; d_gene: TRBD1; v_gene: TRBV10-3; j_gene: TRBJ1-2; CDR3nt: TGTGCCATCAGTGAGTCGCCGGAGACAGGGAGCTATGGCTACACCTTC; CDR3aa: CAISESPETGSYGYTF
abundance: once; d_gene: NA; v_gene: TRBV19; j_gene: TRBJ1-2; CDR3nt: TGTGCCAGTAGTATGGGGGTTGATTGGGACCGGTCCAACTATGGCTACACCTTC; CDR3aa: CASSMGVDWDRSNYGYTF
abundance: once; d_gene: NA; v_gene: TRBV5-1; j_gene: TRBJ2-1; CDR3nt: TGCGCCAGCAGCTTGGAGTGGGTTATCGGAGGCTACAATGAGCAGTTCTTC; CDR3aa: CASSLEWVIGGYNEQFF
abundance: NA; d_gene: NA; v_gene: TRBV19; j_gene: TRBJ1-5; CDR3nt: TGTGCCAGTAGAAAGGATTATAGCAATCAGCCCCAGCATTTT; CDR3aa: CASRKDYSNQPQHF
abundance: NA; d_gene: NA; v_gene: TRBV6-1; j_gene: TRBJ1-5; CDR3nt: TGTGCCAGCAGTGAGATTAATCAGCCCCAGCATTTT; CDR3aa: CASSEINQPQHF
abundance: once; d_gene: TRBD1; v_gene: TRBV25-1; j_gene: TRBJ2-5; CDR3nt: TGTGCCAGCCGGGTTACAGGGGGCATCGAGACCCAGTACTTC; CDR3aa: CASRVTGGIETQYF
abundance: few; d_gene: NA; v_gene: TRBV9; j_gene: TRBJ2-2; CDR3nt: TGTGCCAGCAGCGTAGGGACGGACACCGGGGAGCTGTTTTTT; CDR3aa: CASSVGTDTGELFF
abundance: NA; d_gene: NA; v_gene: TRBV5-1; j_gene: TRBJ2-3; CDR3nt: TGCGCCAGCAGGTCAGCGGCATATAGCACAGATACGCAGTATTTT; CDR3aa: CASRSAAYSTDTQYF
abundance: NA; d_gene: NA; v_gene: TRBV5-8; j_gene: TRBJ2-3; CDR3nt: TGTGCCAGCAGCTCGGGGTCTGGCTGGGTAGATACGCAGTATTTT; CDR3aa: CASSSGSGWVDTQYF
abundance: NA; d_gene: NA; v_gene: TRBV6-1; j_gene: TRBJ2-2; CDR3nt: TGTGCCAGCAATGGACAGCTCTTTACCGGGGAGCTGTTTTTT; CDR3aa: CASNGQLFTGELFF
abundance: NA; d_gene: TRBD1; v_gene: TRBV9; j_gene: TRBJ1-2; CDR3nt: TGTGCCAGCAGCGTAGAGGCAGGGGGAGACTATGGCTACACCTTC; CDR3aa: CASSVEAGGDYGYTF
abundance: NA; d_gene: NA; v_gene: TRBV7-2; j_gene: TRBJ2-7; CDR3nt: TGTGCCAGCAGCTTAGGGGTTTCCTACGAGCAGTACTTC; CDR3aa: CASSLGVSYEQYF
abundance: NA; d_gene: NA; v_gene: TRBV4-1; j_gene: TRBJ2-5; CDR3nt: TGCGCCAGCAGCCAAGATGGGCAGGTAGAAGAGACCCAGTACTTC; CDR3aa: CASSQDGQVEETQYF
abundance: NA; d_gene: TRBD1; v_gene: TRBV5-4; j_gene: TRBJ2-3; CDR3nt: TGTGCCAGCAGTTGGAGACGACAGGGTGTTTATGATACGCAGTATTTT; CDR3aa: CASSWRRQGVYDTQYF
abundance: NA; d_gene: NA; v_gene: TRBV7-9; j_gene: TRBJ2-7; CDR3nt: TGTGCCAGCAGCTTTAGCGGCGAGCAGTACTTC; CDR3aa: CASSFSGEQYF
abundance: NA; d_gene: NA; v_gene: TRBV2; j_gene: TRBJ1-5; CDR3nt: TGTGCCAGCAGCACCAAGGGGCTCAATCAGCCCCAGCATTTT; CDR3aa: CASSTKGLNQPQHF
abundance: NA; d_gene: NA; v_gene: TRBV5-1; j_gene: TRBJ2-7; CDR3nt: TGCGCCAGCAGTTCCCACGGGCAAAGCTACGAGCAGTACTTC; CDR3aa: CASSSHGQSYEQYF
abundance: NA; d_gene: TRBD2; v_gene: TRBV6-4; j_gene: TRBJ2-1; CDR3nt: TGTGCCAGCAGTGACAGGAGCGGGAGGTTAGACAATGAGCAGTTCTTC; CDR3aa: CASSDRSGRLDNEQFF
abundance: NA; d_gene: NA; v_gene: TRBV15; j_gene: TRBJ2-3; CDR3nt: TGTGCCACCAGCAGGTGGGGCCCAGATACGCAGTATTTT; CDR3aa: CATSRWGPDTQYF
abundance: NA; d_gene: NA; v_gene: TRBV19; j_gene: TRBJ2-3; CDR3nt: TGTGCCAGTAGTATTGGGGACGCTACCGGTGCGCAGTATTTT; CDR3aa: CASSIGDATGAQYF
abundance: few; d_gene: NA; v_gene: TRBV6-1; j_gene: TRBJ2-5; CDR3nt: TGTGCCAGCACCCAGGATTCCCCGGAGACCCAGTACTTC; CDR3aa: CASTQDSPETQYF
abundance: NA; d_gene: NA; v_gene: TRBV27; j_gene: TRBJ2-1; CDR3nt: TGTGCCAGCAACTCGCGCCTTAGCTCCTACAATGAGCAGTTCTTC; CDR3aa: CASNSRLSSYNEQFF
abundance: NA; d_gene: NA; v_gene: TRBV18; j_gene: TRBJ1-2; CDR3nt: TGTGCCAGCTCACCACCGTTAGACAGGCGCAACTATGGCTACACCTTC; CDR3aa: CASSPPLDRRNYGYTF
abundance: NA; d_gene: NA; v_gene: TRBV6-1; j_gene: TRBJ1-1; CDR3nt: TGTGCCAGCAGTGGCCCTCAGTCGTACACTGAAGCTTTCTTT; CDR3aa: CASSGPQSYTEAFF
abundance: NA; d_gene: TRBD1; v_gene: TRBV29-1; j_gene: TRBJ2-3; CDR3nt: TGCAGCGTTGGGACAGGGGATAGCACAGATACGCAGTATTTT; CDR3aa: CSVGTGDSTDTQYF
abundance: NA; d_gene: TRBD2; v_gene: TRBV10-2; j_gene: TRBJ2-2; CDR3nt: TGCGCCAGCCTTCAGCGGGAGAGGAGCGGGGAGCTGTTTTTT; CDR3aa: CASLQRERSGELFF
abundance: once; d_gene: NA; v_gene: TRBV9; j_gene: TRBJ2-1; CDR3nt: TGTGCCAGCAGCCCCGTGATCGGCAATGAGCAGTTCTTC; CDR3aa: CASSPVIGNEQFF
abundance: NA; d_gene: TRBD1; v_gene: TRBV10-1; j_gene: TRBJ2-5; CDR3nt: TGCGCCAGCAGTAAAGGACAGGGGGGCTTGGAGACCCAGTACTTC; CDR3aa: CASSKGQGGLETQYF
abundance: NA; d_gene: TRBD2; v_gene: TRBV5-8; j_gene: TRBJ2-1; CDR3nt: TGTGCCAGCAGCCGAGGGACTAGCGGGATCAATGAGCAGTTCTTC; CDR3aa: CASSRGTSGINEQFF
abundance: NA; d_gene: NA; v_gene: TRBV20-1; j_gene: TRBJ2-7; CDR3nt: TGCAGTGCTAGAGTGGGCTACGAGCAGTACTTC; CDR3aa: CSARVGYEQYF
abundance: NA; d_gene: NA; v_gene: TRBV5-1; j_gene: TRBJ1-4; CDR3nt: TGCGCCAGCAGCTTCGGTGGAGAAGGTGAAAAACTGTTTTTT; CDR3aa: CASSFGGEGEKLFF
abundance: NA; d_gene: NA; v_gene: TRBV5-1; j_gene: TRBJ2-5; CDR3nt: TGCGCCAGCAGCGGTACAACAGGGCTGGAGACCCAGTACTTC; CDR3aa: CASSGTTGLETQYF
abundance: NA; d_gene: TRBD2; v_gene: TRBV5-1; j_gene: TRBJ2-7; CDR3nt: TGTGCAGGGAGCGGGAGTTGCCTCTACGAGCAGTACTTC; CDR3aa: CAGSGSCLYEQYF
abundance: NA; d_gene: NA; v_gene: TRBV2; j_gene: TRBJ2-7; CDR3nt: TGTGCCAGCAGTCCGACGACAAAACGGCACGAGCAGTACTTC; CDR3aa: CASSPTTKRHEQYF
abundance: NA; d_gene: NA; v_gene: TRBV7-9; j_gene: TRBJ2-5; CDR3nt: TGTGCCAGCAGCTTTGAAGCGACCCAGTACTTC; CDR3aa: CASSFEATQYF
abundance: NA; d_gene: NA; v_gene: TRBV9; j_gene: TRBJ2-7; CDR3nt: TGTGCCAGCAGCGTCGGACAGCCAGGGGATTCGTACGAGCAGTACTTC; CDR3aa: CASSVGQPGDSYEQYF
abundance: NA; d_gene: NA; v_gene: TRBV5-6; j_gene: TRBJ2-3; CDR3nt: TGTGCCAGCAGCTTGGGGGGAGTTGGCACAGATACGCAGTATTTT; CDR3aa: CASSLGGVGTDTQYF
abundance: NA; d_gene: TRBD1; v_gene: TRBV19; j_gene: TRBJ1-2; CDR3nt: TGTGCCAGTAGTATAGATGGACAGGGGAACTATGGCTACACCTTC; CDR3aa: CASSIDGQGNYGYTF
abundance: NA; d_gene: NA; v_gene: TRBV30; j_gene: TRBJ2-5; CDR3nt: TGTGCCTGGAGTGTCGGGGGTGCCGGGACCCAGTACTTC; CDR3aa: CAWSVGGAGTQYF
abundance: NA; d_gene: NA; v_gene: TRBV14; j_gene: TRBJ2-5; CDR3nt: TGTGCCAGCAGTCACCAGCGGGCCGCCCCCTCCCAAGAGACCCAGTACTTC; CDR3aa: CASSHQRAAPSQETQYF
abundance: NA; d_gene: TRBD1; v_gene: TRBV28; j_gene: TRBJ1-1; CDR3nt: TGTGCCAGCAGTTTACTCGGGACAGGGGCCTTGTGGACTGAAGCTTTCTTT; CDR3aa: CASSLLGTGALWTEAFF
abundance: NA; d_gene: TRBD2; v_gene: TRBV30; j_gene: TRBJ2-7; CDR3nt: TGTGCCGGAAAACTAGCGGGTAGCTCCTACGAGCAGTACTTC; CDR3aa: CAGKLAGSSYEQYF